The 25 T cell receptor beta chains reported below all come from one sample, sequenced in a study of PD-1 blockade in classical Hodgkin lymphoma. Following autologous stem cell transplantation, relapse occurred in every patient, and exposure to brentuximab vedotin varied. Repertoires were generated with immunoSEQ multiplex PCR, while TCRdb's copy carries only in-frame clones and drops some. The sample consists of more than 45,000 clones, roughly 73% of them appearing once. The source was peripheral blood mononuclear cells (PBMCs), collected at baseline. Receptor source: a human donor with classical Hodgkin lymphoma.

The V and J genes are TRBV19 and TRBJ2-2; D uncertain. Trimming took off 2 bases at V and 8 bases at J, with 3 bases between the two ends. In germline, CDR1 is LNHDA, CDR2 SQIVND (reference sequence). This CDR3 is 11 amino acids long. In DNA, the CDR3 is TGTGCCAGTAGTATATGGGGGGAGCTGTTTTTT. This gives the protein CASSIWGELFF.

This chain uses TRBV5-1 with TRBJ2-2; D might be TRBD1 or TRBD2, each matching 5 bases. Trimming took off 3 bases at V and 1 base at J, with 7 bases between the two ends. The CDR3 is made up of 14 amino acids. Germline V CDR1 and CDR2: SGHRS, YFSETQ. CDR3 loop: CASSWDGNTGELFF. The CDR3 region has the DNA TGCGCCAGCAGCTGGGACGGGAACACCGGGGAGCTGTTTTTT.

The chain links TRBV5-1 to TRBJ2-1; TRBD1 is a possible D gene (6 bases). The CDR3 has 15 residues. V dropped 4 bases and J dropped 9 bases, with 20 bases sitting between them. The germline CDR1 and CDR2 sequences are SGHRS and YFSETQ. This CDR3 reads CASSPGLRGSGEQFF. CDR3 coding DNA: TGCGCCAGCAGCCCGGGGCTTAGGGGGTCGGGTGAGCAGTTCTTC.

This chain joins TRBV30 and TRBJ2-7; D ambiguous. V dropped 2 bases and J dropped 3 bases, with 8 bases sitting between them. This CDR3 comprises 12 residues. Germline V gene lookup returns CDR1 GTSNPN and CDR2 SVGIG (reference sequence). Here the CDR3 reads CAWSITNYEQYF. In DNA form, the CDR3 reads TGTGCCTGGAGTATTACTAACTACGAGCAGTACTTC. The full variable domain, its missing parts supplied by reference TRBV30 and TRBJ2-7, is SQTIHQWPATLVQPVGSPLSLECTVEGTSNPNLYWYRQAAGRGLQLLFYSVGIGQISSEVPQNLSASRPQDRQFILSSKKLLLSDSGFYLCAWSITNYEQYFGPGTRLTVT.

This clone appeared a few times. The V and J genes are TRBV20-1 and TRBJ1-1; D uncertain. V dropped 6 bases and J dropped 4 bases, with 9 bases sitting between them. The CDR3 consists of 11 residues. CDR1 is DFQATT and CDR2 is SNEGSKA in the germline V gene (reference sequence). CDR3 sequence: CSASAGTEAFF. CDR3 nucleotides: TGCAGTGCAAGCGCGGGCACTGAAGCTTTCTTT.

The V call is TRBV25-1, the J call TRBJ1-4, with D hard to call. From germline, CDR1 is MGHDK and CDR2 SYGVNS. V lost 7 bases to trimming and J lost 5 bases, with 8 bases between them. This CDR3 has 12 residues. CDR3 DNA: TGTGCCAGCACCCGGGGAAATGAAAAACTGTTTTTT. Translating it yields CASTRGNEKLFF. The complete variable domain, with remaining parts taken from reference TRBV25-1 and TRBJ1-4, reads EADIYQTPRYLVIGTGKKITLECSQTMGHDKMYWYQQDPGMELHLIHYSYGVNSTEKGDLSSESTVSRIRTEHFPLTLESARPSHTSQYLCASTRGNEKLFFGSGTQLSVL.

The DNA for the CDR3 is TGTGCCAGCAGCCTCTTGGGTGTTCAGGTGAGCGAGCAGTACTTC. This translates into CASSLLGVQVSEQYF. The chain uses TRBV28 and TRBJ2-7, with D unclear. The CDR3 consists of 15 residues. V was cut by 6 bases and J by 6 bases, with 21 bases left in between. Germline loops: CDR1 MDHEN, CDR2 SYDVKM.

The gene calls are TRBV11-3 and TRBJ1-4, with no clear D. The CDR3 sequence is 16 residues long. Trimming pared 3 bases from V and 4 bases from J, leaving 15 bases between. Looked up from germline, CDR1 is SGHNT and CDR2 is YENEEA. DNA of the CDR3: TGTGCCAGCAGCTTTTCCCTGGGTTGGGATAATGAAAAACTGTTTTTT. It specifies CASSFSLGWDNEKLFF. Complete variable domain (other parts from reference TRBV11-3 and TRBJ1-4): EAGVVQSPRYKIIEKKQPVAFWCNPISGHNTLYWYLQNLGQGPELLIRYENEEAVDDSQLPKDRFSAERLKGVDSTLKIQPAELGDSAVYLCASSFSLGWDNEKLFFGSGTQLSVL.

The genes are TRBV9 and TRBJ2-1; D is perhaps TRBD2 (6 bases). This CDR3 has 15 residues. V was trimmed by 3 bases and J by 0 bases, leaving 10 bases between them. Germline V lookup: CDR1 SGDLS, CDR2 YYNGEE. The CDR3 DNA is TGTGCCAGCAGCGGGGACGGGAGCTCCTACAATGAGCAGTTCTTC. It is translated as CASSGDGSSYNEQFF.

The rearrangement joins TRBV25-1 to TRBJ1-5; 9 bases are shared with TRBD1. Germline V gene sequence: CDR1 MGHDK, CDR2 SYGVNS. After removal of 8 bases from V and 4 bases from J, the junction contained 9 bases not matched to a gene. The CDR3 spans 15 residues. CDR3 nucleotide sequence: TGTGCCAGCTACAGGGGGCGTTACGGTAATCAGCCCCAGCATTTT. Translation gives CASYRGRYGNQPQHF.

This chain joins TRBV7-8 and TRBJ2-1, with TRBD1 matching over 8 bases. This CDR3 is built from 15 residues. V lost 4 bases to trimming and J lost 6 bases; unmatched junction nucleotides: 8. Germline V gene lookup returns CDR1 SGHVS and CDR2 FQNEAQ. The DNA for the CDR3 is TGTGCCAGCAGCTCCGACAGGGGTTCCCCCAATGAGCAGTTCTTC. Protein sequence: CASSSDRGSPNEQFF.

This rearrangement joins TRBV19 to TRBJ2-1, with 11 bases aligning to TRBD2. The ends lost 6 bases at V and 7 bases at J; junction bases unmatched: 11. The length of the CDR3 is 16 residues. Germline CDR1 is LNHDA and CDR2 is SQIVND (reference sequence). The CDR3 bases are TGTGCCAGTAGCCCTTCACTAGCGGGAGTTTGGAATGAGCAGTTCTTC. Amino acids: CASSPSLAGVWNEQFF.

This clone has a handful of counts. The V gene is TRBV6-1, the J gene TRBJ1-2, with D tentatively TRBD1 (6 bases). V dropped 10 bases and J dropped 2 bases, with 14 bases sitting between them. The CDR3 is 13 residues long. CDR1 and CDR2 from the germline V gene are MNHNS and SASEGT. Here the CDR3 DNA reads TGTGCCAACTCCAGGACAGAGAACTATGGCTACACCTTC. Its protein product is CANSRTENYGYTF.

The chain carries TRBV6-6 and TRBJ2-1; no reliable D call. The V end lost 4 bases, the J end lost 6 bases, and 16 bases lay between the germline ends. In germline, CDR1 is MNHNY, CDR2 SVGAGI (reference sequence). The CDR3 runs 15 residues. The CDR3 nucleotides read TGTGCCAGCAGTTGGTCCATCCCCAGGCCCAATGAGCAGTTCTTC. Translating it yields CASSWSIPRPNEQFF.

V is TRBV10-3 and J is TRBJ2-2, with a weak D call TRBD1 (6 bases). This CDR3 comprises 14 residues. V gave up 7 bases and J gave up 8 bases, with 17 bases separating them. Germline loops: CDR1 ENHRY, CDR2 SYGVKD. CDR3 protein: CAINRPGAGGELFF. DNA of the CDR3: TGTGCCATCAATCGCCCAGGGGCAGGAGGGGAGCTGTTTTTT.

The chain carries TRBV9 and TRBJ2-2; 13 nucleotides match TRBD2. The CDR3 is 16 residues long. Losses at the gene ends were 3 bases for V and 4 bases for J; bases not matched to a gene: 3. Germline V lookup: CDR1 SGDLS, CDR2 YYNGEE. CDR3 bases: TGTGCCAGCAGCGGACTAGCGGGGGGAACCACCGGGGAGCTGTTTTTT. It codes for CASSGLAGGTTGELFF.

The chain joins TRBV7-3 to TRBJ2-2; 11 bases fit TRBD2. Germline assignment: CDR1 SGHTA and CDR2 FQGTGA. J lost 4 bases, V lost 1 base, and 5 bases had no gene match. CDR3 length: 17 residues. In DNA, the CDR3 is TGTGCCAGCAGCTTAATAGCGGGAGGGCCAGGCACCGGGGAGCTGTTTTTT. Translating it yields CASSLIAGGPGTGELFF. Full variable domain (remainder filled in from reference TRBV7-3 and TRBJ2-2): GAGVSQTPSNKVTEKGKYVELRCDPISGHTALYWYRQSLGQGPEFLIYFQGTGAADDSGLPNDRFFAVRPEGSVSTLKIQRTERGDSAVYLCASSLIAGGPGTGELFFGEGSRLTVL.

The chain employs TRBV18 and TRBJ2-7, with D uncertain. The V gene's germline CDR1 is KGHSH and CDR2 LQKENI. CDR3 length: 15 amino acids. Trimming removed 2 bases at V and 3 bases at J, with 14 bases between. The CDR3 DNA reads TGTGCCAGCTCACCATCCGCCGGCGGTGACTACGAGCAGTACTTC. It codes for CASSPSAGGDYEQYF.

The gene calls are TRBV5-4 and TRBJ2-5, with D maybe TRBD2 (5 bases). Trimming shortened V by 4 bases and J by 1 base, and 17 bases separated the two germline ends. The CDR3 has 16 residues. Germline assignment: CDR1 SGHNT and CDR2 YYREEE (reference sequence). CDR3 protein: CASSIGLGWGQETQYF. CDR3 coding DNA: TGTGCCAGCAGCATCGGACTCGGCTGGGGCCAAGAGACCCAGTACTTC.

The V and J genes are TRBV6-5 and TRBJ2-7, with D possibly matching TRBD2 (6 bases). The CDR3 runs to 14 residues. Germline CDR1 MNHEY, CDR2 SVGAGI. The V end lost 1 base, the J end lost 0 bases, and 7 bases lay between the germline ends. The CDR3 sequence is CASSYYGSSYEQYF. CDR3 DNA: TGTGCCAGCAGTTACTACGGGAGCTCCTACGAGCAGTACTTC.

This rearrangement joins TRBV11-3 to TRBJ2-5; D gene uncertain. The CDR3 length is 13 residues. The germline V and J ends were trimmed by 11 bases and 1 base, with 14 bases remaining between them. The germline CDR1 and CDR2 sequences are SGHNT and YENEEA. CDR3 DNA sequence: TGTGCCGCAATCCCAGAATTCCAAGAGACCCAGTACTTC. Its protein is CAAIPEFQETQYF.

The V call is TRBV19, the J call TRBJ2-2; 8 bases align to TRBD2. Germline V CDR1 and CDR2: LNHDA, SQIVND (reference sequence). V trimming: 1 base; J trimming: 5 bases; junction bases outside the gene matches: 3. The length of the CDR3 is 15 residues. This CDR3 is CASSIGPSGTGELFF. CDR3 bases: TGTGCCAGTAGTATAGGCCCTAGCGGGACCGGGGAGCTGTTTTTT. The complete variable domain, with remaining parts taken from reference TRBV19 and TRBJ2-2, reads DGGITQSPKYLFRKEGQNVTLSCEQNLNHDAMYWYRQDPGQGLRLIYYSQIVNDFQKGDIAEGYSVSREKKESFPLTVTSAQKNPTAFYLCASSIGPSGTGELFFGEGSRLTVL.

The J gene is TRBJ2-1, the V gene TRBV9, with D maybe TRBD2 (5 bases). Germline CDR1 SGDLS, CDR2 YYNGEE. The V and J ends lost 3 bases and 7 bases respectively, with 14 bases between them. CDR3 size: 14 residues. As DNA, the CDR3 is TGTGCCAGCAGCGCCGCCCGTCGGGAAAATGAGCAGTTCTTC. It yields the protein CASSAARRENEQFF.

The gene calls are TRBV18 and TRBJ2-7, with 11 positions matching TRBD1. Losses at the gene ends were 2 bases for V and 7 bases for J; bases not matched to a gene: 4. Germline loops: CDR1 KGHSH, CDR2 LQKENI. The CDR3 covers 14 residues. This CDR3 reads CASSPGQGAQEQYF. The CDR3 nucleotides read TGTGCCAGCTCACCAGGACAGGGGGCGCAGGAGCAGTACTTC.

This clone has just one count. CDR3 DNA: TGTGCCAGCACCTTACAGGGGAACACTGAAGCTTTCTTT. This sequence encodes CASTLQGNTEAFF. The rearrangement uses TRBV25-1 and TRBJ1-1; possibly TRBD1 for D (6 bases). The CDR3 sequence is 13 residues long. CDR1 and CDR2 (germline): MGHDK, SYGVNS. V was trimmed by 7 bases and J by 1 base, leaving 10 bases between them.